This T cell receptor beta chain stems from a study of blood T cell repertoires in COVID-19. Study background: COVID-19 samples from acute and convalescent phases originated in the United States, Italy and Spain. The analysed material was cDNA or gDNA that came from T cells, B-cell-depleted T cells, or PBMCs.

Per the germline V gene, CDR1 is MNHEY and CDR2 is SVGAGI. The ends were cut back, 2 bases at V and 1 base at J, with 6 bases in the middle. The CDR3 length is 13 residues. In the original workflow: By means of reference gene primer amplification, nucleated cell counts were estimated. Clones were sequenced by immunoSEQ multiplex PCR, and TCRdb holds only the in-frame ones, with some missing. The DNA was the basis for D and trimming; V, J and clone size are from that table. Here the sample spans roughly 300,000 clones, roughly 88% being singletons. The clonotype comes from a woman aged 50 to 65 with acute or convalescent COVID-19. Sequencing was carried out using peripheral blood. This rearrangement joins TRBV6-5 to TRBJ2-7; D perhaps matches TRBD1 (5 bases). CDR3: CASSYPGSYEQYF. Written as DNA, the CDR3 is TGTGCCAGCAGTTACCCAGGGTCCTACGAGCAGTACTTC.